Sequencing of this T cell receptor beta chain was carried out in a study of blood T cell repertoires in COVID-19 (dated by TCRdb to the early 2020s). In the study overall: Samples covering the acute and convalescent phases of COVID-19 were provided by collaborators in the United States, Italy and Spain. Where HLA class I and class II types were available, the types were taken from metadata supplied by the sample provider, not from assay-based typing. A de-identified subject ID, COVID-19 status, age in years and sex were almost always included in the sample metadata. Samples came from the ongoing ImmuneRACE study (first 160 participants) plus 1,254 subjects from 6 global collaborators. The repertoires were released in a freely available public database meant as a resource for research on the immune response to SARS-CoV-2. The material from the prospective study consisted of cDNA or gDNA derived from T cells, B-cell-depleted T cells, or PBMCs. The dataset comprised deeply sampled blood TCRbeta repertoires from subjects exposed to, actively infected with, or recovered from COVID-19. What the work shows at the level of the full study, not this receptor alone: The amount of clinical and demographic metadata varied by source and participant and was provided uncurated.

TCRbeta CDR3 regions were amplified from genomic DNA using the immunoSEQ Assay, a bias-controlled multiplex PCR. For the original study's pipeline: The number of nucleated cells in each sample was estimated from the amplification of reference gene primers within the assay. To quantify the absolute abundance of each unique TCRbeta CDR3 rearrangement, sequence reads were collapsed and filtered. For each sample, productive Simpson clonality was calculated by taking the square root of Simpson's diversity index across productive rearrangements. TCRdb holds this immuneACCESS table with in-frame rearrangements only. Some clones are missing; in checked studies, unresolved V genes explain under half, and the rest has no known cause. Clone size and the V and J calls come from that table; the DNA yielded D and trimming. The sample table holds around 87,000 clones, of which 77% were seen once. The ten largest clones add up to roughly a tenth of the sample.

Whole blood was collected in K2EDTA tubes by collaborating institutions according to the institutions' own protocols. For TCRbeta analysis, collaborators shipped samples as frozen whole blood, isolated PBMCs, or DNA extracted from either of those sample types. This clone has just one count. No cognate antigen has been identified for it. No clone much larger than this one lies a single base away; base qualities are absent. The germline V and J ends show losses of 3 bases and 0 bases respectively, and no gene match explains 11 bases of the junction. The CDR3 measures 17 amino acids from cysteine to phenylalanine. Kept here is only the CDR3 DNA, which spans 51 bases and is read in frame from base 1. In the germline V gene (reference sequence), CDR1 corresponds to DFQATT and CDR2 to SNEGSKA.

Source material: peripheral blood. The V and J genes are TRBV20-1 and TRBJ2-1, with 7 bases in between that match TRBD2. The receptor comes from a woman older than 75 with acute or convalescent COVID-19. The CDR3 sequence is CSASLAAGTSSYNEQFF. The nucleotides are TGCAGTGCTAGTTTGGCAGCGGGGACGAGCTCCTACAATGAGCAGTTCTTC.